This T cell receptor (beta chain) was retrieved from a study of T cell responses to AZD1222 COVID-19 vaccine. Study-level results: No repertoire was sampled before or during the peak T cell response, only after it. Donors were largely white British and mainly female; clonal diversity was possibly underestimated. Mapped onto spike, vaccine-associated CD4 TCRs spanned it and were dominant at 160-218 and 743-854. Following two doses of AZD1222, Spike-specific TCR breadth and depth rose.

TCRdb keeps only in-frame clones here, not all; method: immunoSEQ multiplex PCR. The repertoire holds 120,000 or so clones, with roughly 88% as singletons. Worth noting for this clone: Its target is not known.

The CDR3 runs 13 residues. Germline V gene data show CDR1 as SGHRS and CDR2 as YFSETQ. Germline trimming cut 8 bases from V and 2 bases from J; bases unmatched to any gene: 3. The clonotype comes from an adult in good health. The chain couples TRBV5-1 to TRBJ1-4; 7 nucleotides agree with TRBD1. Material: peripheral blood, obtained on day 0 of AZD1222 vaccination. The CDR3 DNA is TGCGCCAGTTCGGGACAGACTAATGAAAAACTGTTTTTT. Translation gives CASSGQTNEKLFF.